This T cell receptor (beta chain) emerged from a study of T-cell reconstitution after alpha-beta-depleted transplantation in children (dated by TCRdb to about 2016). In the study overall: The study quantitatively tracked T-cell immune reconstitution after TCRalphabeta/CD19-depleted allogeneic hematopoietic cell transplantation in children using TCR repertoire profiling.

This clonotype was found many times. What antigen it recognizes has not been identified. No qualities accompany the bases; no much larger clone lies one base away. What the work shows at the level of the full study, not this receptor alone: In some patients, high TCRbeta diversity at day 60 was attributed to recipient T cells and intrathymic progenitors that had survived conditioning. About two months after transplant, the apparently early recovery of alphabetaT-cell counts reportedly depended on just several hundred clones that had expanded rapidly and came from non-depleted graft cells. Hyperexpanded clone frequencies declined over subsequent months; after one year, T-cell counts and TCRbeta diversity were mostly attributed to newly produced T cells.

Explained via the paper, the treatment or condition label denotes: allogeneic hematopoietic cell transplantation with graft depleted of TCRalphabeta T cells and CD19 B cells. The children who served as transplant recipients had been given grafts of TCRalphabeta/CD19-depleted allogeneic hematopoietic cells. Library preparation employed PCR. The sequencing machine was an Illumina HiSeq 2500. TCR library preparation used molecular barcoding, with unique molecular identifiers applied to normalize quantification of the TCRbeta repertoire. The public reads were quality trimmed at Q25 with fastp and then assembled into clones with MiXCR by TCRdb, keeping productive beta chains. Each record represents a unique CDR3 protein, reported with the most common genes and DNA among its rows. For this sample the table gives more than 300,000 distinct CDR3 sequences, of which roughly 15% were detected only once. The ten top clones hold around 41% of the sample.

The CDR3 sequence holds 20 residues, the cysteine and phenylalanine included. Only the CDR3 part of the read is kept: 60 bases, read in frame from the first base. CDR1 MDHEN and CDR2 SYDVKM were looked up in the germline V gene. Trimmed from V: 3 bases; trimmed from J: 0 bases; junction bases lacking a gene match: 13. The V gene is TRBV28 and the J gene is TRBJ2-2, with 10 central nucleotides matching TRBD2. Here the sequenced sample was PBMCs, mostly from graft donor cells, taken 360 days after TCRalphabeta/CD19-depleted stem cell transplant. The receptor comes from a male patient aged 2-15 years who had a stem cell transplant for acute lymphoblastic leukemia, so the T cells may come from the graft donor. The sequence in DNA is TGTGCCAGCAGTTTCGGGGGGGTTAGCGGGAGGTTCGCGAACACCGGGGAGCTGTTTTTT. The encoded protein is CASSFGGVSGRFANTGELFF.